This T cell receptor beta chain came from a study of long-term antiretroviral therapy in people with HIV. Across the whole study: The earliest samples came about a decade before the 2015 immediate-ART recommendation. Study-level findings and limits: Information on adherence, resistance and therapy changes was unavailable. Across all time points, the repertoire was dominated by clones that expanded before ART.

Sequencing relied on immunoSEQ assay v3.0, run at survey level. Only in-frame clones appear in the TCRdb table, and some are missing; sequencing was by immunoSEQ multiplex PCR. The table has 32,000 or so clones, roughly 80% seen once. This CDR3 spans 17 amino acids. With V trimmed by 4 bases and J by 2 bases, 11 bases remained unmatched. CDR1 SGDLS and CDR2 YYNGEE come from the germline V gene. Concerning this clone itself: Its antigen is unknown.

Treatment for every participant with HIV took place in the United States. This TCR was recovered from a woman aged 50 to 60 with HIV. The sequenced sample was unsorted PBMCs, obtained 2 years after starting antiretroviral therapy. This rearrangement joins TRBV9 to TRBJ2-3, with TRBD2 matching over 9 bases. The CDR3 DNA is TGTGCCAGCAGCATAGGCACCAGCGGGGGGATCACAGATACGCAGTATTTT. This gives the protein CASSIGTSGGITDTQYF.